Listed here are 26 T cell receptor beta chains from one sample, sequenced in a study of cytomegalovirus exposure and HLA in healthy donors listed by TCRdb under 2017. The library relied on the immunoSEQ multiplex PCR assay. Not all clones reach the TCRdb copy of this immuneACCESS table, which keeps in-frame sequences only. Checked studies attribute under half of the gap to unresolved V genes and leave the rest unexplained. This sample comprises tens of thousands of clones, approximately 94% of them detected only once. The leading ten clones occupy about 3.3% of the sample. Specimen: PBMCs. Receptor source: a woman aged 18-35 years in good health and CMV-seropositive.

This clone was seen a single time. V usage is TRBV27 and J usage is TRBJ1-1, with D possibly being TRBD1 (6 bases). The V gene lost 4 bases and the J gene lost 9 bases, with 15 bases spanning the gap. From germline, CDR1 is MNHEY and CDR2 SMNVEV (reference sequence). The CDR3 is 13 residues long. The CDR3 protein is CASSSHDRPQAFF. CDR3 nucleotides: TGTGCCAGCAGTTCCCACGACAGGCCTCAAGCTTTCTTT.

This chain joins TRBV19 and TRBJ1-2; 8 positions match TRBD1. The V and J ends lost 3 bases and 8 bases, in that order; junction bases with no gene match: 8. The CDR3 contains 14 residues. Germline assignment: CDR1 LNHDA and CDR2 SQIVND (reference sequence). Written as DNA, the CDR3 is TGTGCCAGTAGTATGGGGGACAGGCGCCTCGGCTACACCTTC. Translating gives CASSMGDRRLGYTF.

V usage is TRBV28 and J usage is TRBJ1-6, with D possibly matching TRBD1 (6 bases). Germline V gene sequence: CDR1 MDHEN, CDR2 SYDVKM. V was pared by 3 bases and J by 4 bases, with 10 bases between. This CDR3 is 15 amino acids long. CDR3 sequence (DNA): TGTGCCAGCAGTTTCAGGGGCGGATATAATTCACCCCTCCACTTT. This translates into CASSFRGGYNSPLHF.

The rearrangement uses TRBV7-8 and TRBJ1-1; D is ambiguous. Germline CDR1 and CDR2: SGHVS and FQNEAQ. V dropped 6 bases and J dropped 2 bases, with 10 bases sitting between them. The CDR3 consists of 13 residues. CDR3 sequence (DNA): TGTGCCAGCAGTGTGAGGTATAACACTGAAGCTTTCTTT. Amino acids: CASSVRYNTEAFF.

The genes are TRBV5-6 and TRBJ2-6; D not resolved. Deletions cut 4 bases from V and 0 bases from J, with 11 bases between. The CDR3 is made up of 16 amino acids. Germline V lookup: CDR1 SGHDT, CDR2 YYEEEE. CDR3 protein: CASSRYRYSGANVLTF. In nucleotides, the CDR3 is TGTGCCAGCAGCCGCTACAGATACTCTGGGGCCAACGTCCTGACTTTC.

The chain couples TRBV29-1 to TRBJ2-3, with TRBD2 matching 11 bases. The CDR3 runs 14 residues. CDR1 is SQVTM and CDR2 is ANQGSEA in the germline V gene. J gave up 7 bases and V 5 bases, and 8 bases lay outside the gene matches. CDR3 protein: CSVRLAGRRNTQYF. The CDR3 DNA reads TGCAGCGTTAGACTAGCGGGAAGGAGGAATACGCAGTATTTT.

The rearrangement joins TRBV9 to TRBJ1-3; D unclear. The V gene's germline CDR1 is SGDLS and CDR2 YYNGEE. This CDR3 is built from 14 residues. Trimming removed 1 base at V and 0 bases at J, with 5 bases between. CDR3 DNA: TGTGCCAGCAGCGTATCAGTCTCTGGAAACACCATATATTTT. It codes for CASSVSVSGNTIYF.

The chain carries TRBV4-3 and TRBJ2-1; D call uncertain. The CDR3 consists of 14 residues. The V and J ends lost 0 bases and 5 bases respectively, with 8 bases between them. Germline values: CDR1 LGHNA, CDR2 YSLEER. The CDR3 region is CASSQDTHNNEQFF. For the CDR3, the DNA is TGCGCCAGCAGCCAAGATACCCACAACAATGAGCAGTTCTTC.

V gene TRBV7-3 combines with J gene TRBJ1-1; D gene ambiguous. CDR1 is SGHTA, CDR2 FQGTGA, per germline. The CDR3 runs to 14 residues. Deletions cut 5 bases from V and 1 base from J, with 11 bases between. The CDR3 DNA reads as TGTGCCAGCAGCCCCTTCGGTGGGAACACTGAAGCTTTCTTT. As protein: CASSPFGGNTEAFF.

This clone was recorded once. This chain uses TRBV19 with TRBJ1-5; weak D call: TRBD1 (6 bases). The CDR3 contains 15 residues. V lost 4 bases to trimming and J lost 5 bases, with 15 bases between them. The germline V gene has CDR1 LNHDA and CDR2 SQIVND (reference sequence). The CDR3 sequence is CASSKLDRDYQPQHF. CDR3 in DNA: TGTGCCAGTAGTAAGCTGGACAGAGATTATCAGCCCCAGCATTTT.

The genes are TRBV7-3 and TRBJ2-5; TRBD1 is a possible D gene (5 bases). V lost 5 bases and J 4 bases, leaving 14 bases between the germline ends. Germline V gene sequence: CDR1 SGHTA, CDR2 FQGTGA. CDR3 length: 14 residues. The CDR3 DNA reads TGTGCCAGCAGCACAGCAGGGTCTCGAGAGACCCAGTACTTC. Translation: CASSTAGSRETQYF.

V is TRBV4-3 and J is TRBJ1-2; maybe TRBD1 (6 bases). Looked up from germline, CDR1 is LGHNA and CDR2 is YSLEER. The V end lost 6 bases, the J end lost 0 bases, and 8 bases lay between the germline ends. CDR3 size: 13 residues. CDR3 bases: TGCGCCAGCAGACGGACAGCTAACTATGGCTACACCTTC. Residues: CASRRTANYGYTF.

The rearrangement links TRBV5-8 to TRBJ2-7; 8 bases agree with TRBD1. CDR1 SGHTS and CDR2 YDEGEE come from the germline V gene. The CDR3 is 15 residues long. V lost 5 bases to trimming and J lost 7 bases; unmatched junction nucleotides: 14. CDR3 amino acids: CASRAGRGLASEQYF. In nucleotides, the CDR3 is TGTGCCAGCAGAGCTGGCAGGGGGCTGGCGAGTGAGCAGTACTTC.

This chain uses TRBV19 with TRBJ2-3; 12 nucleotides match TRBD2. The CDR3 is made up of 16 amino acids. Germline V CDR1 and CDR2: LNHDA, SQIVND (reference sequence). The trim removed 5 bases at V and 1 base at J, leaving 4 bases unmatched. CDR3 amino acids: CASSPRTSGGTDTQYF. The CDR3 bases are TGTGCCAGTAGTCCCCGGACTAGCGGGGGCACAGATACGCAGTATTTT.

This clone occurred once. This rearrangement joins TRBV27 to TRBJ2-7; D possibly corresponds to TRBD2 (6 bases). The CDR3 length is 13 residues. Between the trimmed V and J ends, which lost 6 bases and 5 bases, there was a span of 14 bases. Germline V lookup: CDR1 MNHEY, CDR2 SMNVEV (reference sequence). CDR3 region: CASRSRGSHEQYF. The CDR3 region has the DNA TGTGCCAGCAGGTCCCGGGGGAGCCACGAGCAGTACTTC.

The chain uses TRBV5-1 and TRBJ2-6, with 11 bases lining up with TRBD2. CDR1 and CDR2 from the germline V gene are SGHRS and YFSETQ. The CDR3 length is 18 residues. Trimming removed 5 bases from V and 0 bases from J; junction bases left unmatched: 7. The CDR3: CASRASGGLFSGANVLTF. For the CDR3, the DNA is TGCGCCAGCAGGGCTAGCGGGGGGCTGTTCTCTGGGGCCAACGTCCTGACTTTC.

The count of this clone is one. The genes are TRBV7-2 and TRBJ2-1; 8 bases line up with TRBD1. From germline, CDR1 is SGHTA and CDR2 FQGNSA. With 7 bases clipped from V and 4 bases from J, the junction kept 9 bases outside the gene matches. The CDR3 is made up of 15 amino acids. This CDR3 is CASTQRTGRYNEQFF. For the CDR3, the DNA is TGTGCCAGCACTCAGAGGACAGGGAGATACAATGAGCAGTTCTTC.

Points on this clone: A junction boundary mismatches the germline segment, possibly from a read error. The chain has TRBV5-5 and TRBJ1-1; D perhaps matches TRBD1 (5 bases). CDR3 length: 13 residues. Germline CDR1 reads SGHKS; CDR2 reads YYEKEE (reference sequence). CDR3 sequence (DNA): TGTGCCAGCAGGGTGGCAGGGAACCCTGAAGCTTTCTTT. Translated, it gives CASRVAGNPEAFF.

This clone was seen a single time. V usage is TRBV4-1 and J usage is TRBJ1-5; D is unclear. The V end was cut by 0 bases, the J end by 5 bases, with 8 bases between. This CDR3 has 14 amino acids. CDR1 and CDR2 from the germline V gene are MGHRA and YSYEKL. The CDR3 coding sequence is TGCGCCAGCAGCCAAGATCGGGAAGATCAGCCCCAGCATTTT. This codes for CASSQDREDQPQHF.

V and J are TRBV30 and TRBJ1-5; D perhaps matches TRBD1 (6 bases). V lost 3 bases, J lost 6 bases, and 18 bases lay in between. This CDR3 is 15 amino acids long. The germline V gene encodes CDR1 GTSNPN and CDR2 SVGIG (reference sequence). The CDR3 sequence is CAWSGGAWRSQPQHF. CDR3 DNA sequence: TGTGCCTGGAGCGGGGGGGCCTGGCGCAGTCAGCCCCAGCATTTT.

The J gene is TRBJ2-2, the V gene TRBV29-1; D call uncertain. Trimming took off 7 bases at V and 1 base at J, with 13 bases between the two ends. The CDR3 spans 14 residues. Germline V gene data show CDR1 as SQVTM and CDR2 as ANQGSEA. Here the CDR3 reads CSGAVAGNTGELFF. CDR3 DNA: TGCAGCGGGGCTGTCGCAGGGAACACCGGGGAGCTGTTTTTT.

The V call is TRBV19, the J call TRBJ1-1; no firm D call. CDR1 is LNHDA, CDR2 SQIVND, per germline (reference sequence). CDR3 length: 13 residues. Trimming shortened V by 5 bases and J by 0 bases, and 7 bases separated the two germline ends. CDR3 coding DNA: TGTGCCAGTAGTCAACACCTGAACACTGAAGCTTTCTTT. Protein: CASSQHLNTEAFF.

This rearrangement joins TRBV5-4 to TRBJ1-2; 9 nucleotides agree with TRBD1. The CDR3 runs to 17 residues. Germline CDR1 and CDR2: SGHNT and YYREEE (reference sequence). V was pared by 4 bases and J by 4 bases, with 14 bases of the junction left unmatched. Written as DNA, the CDR3 is TGTGCCAGCAGCGTAACAGCCGGGACAGGGACTCTCTATGGCTACACCTTC. Translated, it gives CASSVTAGTGTLYGYTF.

The chain is built from TRBV15 and TRBJ2-5; TRBD1 matches at 8 bases. This CDR3 comprises 15 residues. Losses at the gene ends were 8 bases for V and 0 bases for J; bases not matched to a gene: 8. CDR1 and CDR2 (germline): LNHNV, YYDKDF (reference sequence). CDR3 nucleotides: TGTGCCACCTCCCCCGACAGGGGATACCAAGAGACCCAGTACTTC. This sequence encodes CATSPDRGYQETQYF.

The rearrangement joins TRBV29-1 to TRBJ2-1, with a tentative D call TRBD2 (6 bases). Trimming left V 4 bases short and J 8 bases short, with 15 bases between. The V gene's germline CDR1 is SQVTM and CDR2 ANQGSEA. The CDR3 contains 13 residues. CDR3 loop: CSVVAGTPHEQFF. The CDR3 region has the DNA TGCAGCGTTGTGGCGGGAACCCCCCATGAGCAGTTCTTC.

The chain uses TRBV10-1 and TRBJ2-3; possible D gene TRBD2, 6 bases. The V end was cut by 3 bases, the J end by 1 base, with 11 bases between. The CDR3 is 15 amino acids. Germline CDR1 is WNHNN and CDR2 is SYGVQD (reference sequence). The CDR3 here is CASSEAAGCTDTQYF. In DNA form, the CDR3 reads TGCGCCAGCAGTGAAGCGGCGGGATGCACAGATACGCAGTATTTT.